These T cell receptor beta chains were read from a single sample in a study of OX40 agonist ivuxolimab in advanced cancers. The protocol was immunoSEQ multiplex PCR, while the TCRdb copy is restricted to in-frame clones and leaves out a portion. The data hold 59,000 or so clones, with over 80% observed a single time. Material: CD4+ or CD8+ T cells sorted from blood, obtained in a trial of the OX40 agonist ivuxolimab. These receptors all come from an adult with an advanced solid tumor such as melanoma, head and neck, liver or kidney cancer. Each CDR3 is given with its conserved first and last residue. The D gene is left open where the match is weak. The size entry is marked missing in some rows and otherwise reads once, few, many or a size class.

d_call: -
v_call: TRBV7-8
clone_size: -
j_call: TRBJ2-7
cdr3_nt: TGTGCCAGCAGCCCCCGTCAGGATCCCTACGAGCAGTACTTC
cdr3_aa: CASSPRQDPYEQYF

d_call: -
v_call: TRBV10-1
clone_size: -
j_call: TRBJ1-1
cdr3_nt: TGCGCCAGCAGCGCGACCTTCAGGACAGATGGGACTGAAGCTTTCTTT
cdr3_aa: CASSATFRTDGTEAFF

d_call: -
v_call: TRBV5-1
clone_size: -
j_call: TRBJ1-1
cdr3_nt: TGCGCCAGCAGCTTGGTATTTTTCGGGACGGAGAACACTGAAGCTTTCTTT
cdr3_aa: CASSLVFFGTENTEAFF

d_call: TRBD1
v_call: TRBV25-1
clone_size: -
j_call: TRBJ1-6
cdr3_nt: TGTGCCAGCAACAGGGGGCATGATTCACCCCTCCACTTT
cdr3_aa: CASNRGHDSPLHF

d_call: TRBD2
v_call: TRBV5-4
clone_size: -
j_call: TRBJ2-1
cdr3_nt: TGTGCCAGCAGCTTGACTAGCGGCCGCTACAATGAGCAGTTCTTC
cdr3_aa: CASSLTSGRYNEQFF

d_call: -
v_call: TRBV11-3
clone_size: -
j_call: TRBJ1-1
cdr3_nt: TGTGCCAGCAGCTTGAAATTTGGTCAGGTGAACACTGAAGCTTTCTTT
cdr3_aa: CASSLKFGQVNTEAFF

d_call: TRBD1
v_call: TRBV5-4
clone_size: -
j_call: TRBJ2-5
cdr3_nt: TGTGCCAGCAGCTTGGATACAGGGGTTGGGGAGACCCAGTACTTC
cdr3_aa: CASSLDTGVGETQYF

d_call: TRBD1
v_call: TRBV5-1
clone_size: -
j_call: TRBJ2-7
cdr3_nt: TGCGCCAGCAGGAGAACAGGGGCGCGAGGAGAGCAGTACTTC
cdr3_aa: CASRRTGARGEQYF

d_call: -
v_call: TRBV27
clone_size: -
j_call: TRBJ2-7
cdr3_nt: TGTGCCAGCAGTCCGGGCCTCAGGGGAGGCCAAGATGCTTACGAGCAGTACTTC
cdr3_aa: CASSPGLRGGQDAYEQYF

d_call: -
v_call: TRBV30
clone_size: -
j_call: TRBJ2-5
cdr3_nt: TGTGCCTGGAGTGTACTGGTGTCCGGAGAGACCCAGTACTTC
cdr3_aa: CAWSVLVSGETQYF

d_call: -
v_call: TRBV30
clone_size: -
j_call: TRBJ2-7
cdr3_nt: TGTGCCTTGACGGTAAGCTCCTACGAGCAGTACTTC
cdr3_aa: CALTVSSYEQYF

d_call: TRBD2
v_call: TRBV29-1
clone_size: -
j_call: TRBJ2-1
cdr3_nt: TGCAGCGTTGGGGGGGGATTCAATGAGCAGTTCTTC
cdr3_aa: CSVGGGFNEQFF

d_call: TRBD1
v_call: TRBV7-9
clone_size: -
j_call: TRBJ2-1
cdr3_nt: TGTGCCAGCAGTCACCCACCGTCCGGGACAGGGTACAATGAGCAGTTCTTC
cdr3_aa: CASSHPPSGTGYNEQFF

d_call: -
v_call: TRBV5-6
clone_size: -
j_call: TRBJ1-3
cdr3_nt: TGTGCCAGCAGCCAGCCGGCCGGAAACACCATATATTTT
cdr3_aa: CASSQPAGNTIYF

d_call: -
v_call: TRBV5-1
clone_size: few
j_call: TRBJ2-6
cdr3_nt: TGCGCCAGCAGCTTGGCCGTAGGGGCGCATACGGCTTCTGGGGCCAACGTCCTGACTTTC
cdr3_aa: CASSLAVGAHTASGANVLTF

d_call: TRBD1
v_call: TRBV12-5
clone_size: -
j_call: TRBJ2-5
cdr3_nt: TGTGCTAGTGGTGAGGACAGGAGGTTTGCTAAAGAGACCCAGTACTTC
cdr3_aa: CASGEDRRFAKETQYF

d_call: -
v_call: TRBV15
clone_size: -
j_call: TRBJ2-7
cdr3_nt: TGTGCCACCAGCAGAGAAGTCTCCTACGAGCAGTACTTC
cdr3_aa: CATSREVSYEQYF

d_call: -
v_call: TRBV11-1
clone_size: -
j_call: TRBJ2-3
cdr3_nt: TGTGCCAGCAGCCTACAGGGGCGGGGTAGGGTAGATACGCAGTATTTT
cdr3_aa: CASSLQGRGRVDTQYF

d_call: -
v_call: TRBV27
clone_size: -
j_call: TRBJ2-7
cdr3_nt: TGTGCCAGCAGTTTGTACCGCAGGGAGAACGAGCAGTACTTC
cdr3_aa: CASSLYRRENEQYF

d_call: TRBD2
v_call: TRBV5-1
clone_size: -
j_call: TRBJ2-3
cdr3_nt: TGCGCCAGCAGCTTGGGGACTAGCGCCACAGATACGCAGTATTTT
cdr3_aa: CASSLGTSATDTQYF

d_call: -
v_call: TRBV18
clone_size: -
j_call: TRBJ1-1
cdr3_nt: TGTGCCAGCTCAGGGAACACTGAAGCTTTCTTT
cdr3_aa: CASSGNTEAFF

d_call: -
v_call: TRBV6-1
clone_size: -
j_call: TRBJ2-5
cdr3_nt: TGTGCCAGCAGTAAGGGGGTCAAGGAGACCCAGTACTTC
cdr3_aa: CASSKGVKETQYF

d_call: -
v_call: TRBV2
clone_size: -
j_call: TRBJ1-6
cdr3_nt: TGTGCCAGCAGTGAGGAAATTAATTCACCCCTCCACTTT
cdr3_aa: CASSEEINSPLHF

d_call: TRBD1
v_call: TRBV19
clone_size: -
j_call: TRBJ1-2
cdr3_nt: TGTGCCAGTAGTACTACAGGGGTCGGCTACACCTTC
cdr3_aa: CASSTTGVGYTF

d_call: -
v_call: TRBV30
clone_size: -
j_call: TRBJ2-3
cdr3_nt: TGTGCCTGGAGTGGGACTTCAGATACGCAGTATTTT
cdr3_aa: CAWSGTSDTQYF

d_call: TRBD2
v_call: TRBV30
clone_size: -
j_call: TRBJ2-5
cdr3_nt: TGTGCCTGGAGCGCAGGGACTAGCGGGGGGGAGACCCAGTACTTC
cdr3_aa: CAWSAGTSGGETQYF

d_call: TRBD1
v_call: TRBV6-6
clone_size: -
j_call: TRBJ2-1
cdr3_nt: TGTGCCAGCTCCCTAACAGGGGTAGGGAATGAGCAGTTCTTC
cdr3_aa: CASSLTGVGNEQFF

d_call: TRBD2
v_call: TRBV9
clone_size: -
j_call: TRBJ2-3
cdr3_nt: TGTGCCAGCAGCGCACTAGCGGGATTGACAGATACGCAGTATTTT
cdr3_aa: CASSALAGLTDTQYF

d_call: TRBD2
v_call: TRBV7-2
clone_size: -
j_call: TRBJ2-7
cdr3_nt: TGTGCCAGCAGCTTAAGGACTAGCGGCGTCTACGAGCAGTACTTC
cdr3_aa: CASSLRTSGVYEQYF

d_call: -
v_call: TRBV2
clone_size: -
j_call: TRBJ1-1
cdr3_nt: TGTGCCAGCAGTTGGACGGTTAACACTGAAGCTTTCTTT
cdr3_aa: CASSWTVNTEAFF

d_call: -
v_call: TRBV19
clone_size: few
j_call: TRBJ2-1
cdr3_nt: TGTGCCAGTAGTATTCTCGGCAGTCCCGGTGAGCAGTTCTTC
cdr3_aa: CASSILGSPGEQFF

d_call: -
v_call: TRBV19
clone_size: -
j_call: TRBJ2-7
cdr3_nt: TGTGCCAGTAGTACAGGGACCCTGGGTGGCTACGAGCAGTACTTC
cdr3_aa: CASSTGTLGGYEQYF

d_call: -
v_call: TRBV15
clone_size: -
j_call: TRBJ2-7
cdr3_nt: TGTGCCACCAGCAGAGAAGGGGGCTCCTACGAGCAGTACTTC
cdr3_aa: CATSREGGSYEQYF

d_call: TRBD1
v_call: TRBV18
clone_size: -
j_call: TRBJ1-1
cdr3_nt: TGTGCCAGCTCCGGACAGGCGAACACTGAAGCTTTCTTT
cdr3_aa: CASSGQANTEAFF

d_call: -
v_call: TRBV4-2
clone_size: few
j_call: TRBJ1-5
cdr3_nt: TGTGCCAGCAGCCAAGATTCGGCAGGGTATGATCAGCCCCAGCATTTT
cdr3_aa: CASSQDSAGYDQPQHF

d_call: TRBD1
v_call: TRBV28
clone_size: -
j_call: TRBJ1-2
cdr3_nt: TGTGCCAGCAGGGTACAGGGGGTCTATGGCTACACCTTC
cdr3_aa: CASRVQGVYGYTF

d_call: TRBD1
v_call: TRBV5-6
clone_size: once
j_call: TRBJ1-2
cdr3_nt: TGTGCCAGCAGCTTGAGAGGGGGCGATAGCTACACCTTC
cdr3_aa: CASSLRGGDSYTF

d_call: TRBD2
v_call: TRBV28
clone_size: -
j_call: TRBJ2-6
cdr3_nt: TGTGCCAGCAGGCCTAAAAGCGGGAGGGCTGGGGCCAACGTCCTGACTTTC
cdr3_aa: CASRPKSGRAGANVLTF

d_call: TRBD1
v_call: TRBV27
clone_size: -
j_call: TRBJ2-2
cdr3_nt: TGTGCCAGCACCCTTACAGGGGGCCTTGGCACCGGGGAGCTGTTTTTT
cdr3_aa: CASTLTGGLGTGELFF

d_call: -
v_call: TRBV11-2
clone_size: few
j_call: TRBJ1-4
cdr3_nt: TGTGCCAGCAGCTTAGCCCCAGGGCCCAGGACACGGAAACTGTTTTTT
cdr3_aa: CASSLAPGPRTRKLFF

d_call: -
v_call: TRBV4-2
clone_size: -
j_call: TRBJ1-3
cdr3_nt: TGTGCCAGCAGCCAGCTGGGGACCAACTCTGGAAACACCATATATTTT
cdr3_aa: CASSQLGTNSGNTIYF

d_call: TRBD1
v_call: TRBV2
clone_size: -
j_call: TRBJ1-5
cdr3_nt: TGTGCCAGCATTAGGGACAGGGGGTACAATCAGCCCCAGCATTTT
cdr3_aa: CASIRDRGYNQPQHF

d_call: -
v_call: TRBV2
clone_size: -
j_call: TRBJ2-1
cdr3_nt: TGTGCCAGCAGTCTTGAACAGGGGAGGGGTGAGCAGTTCTTC
cdr3_aa: CASSLEQGRGEQFF

d_call: -
v_call: TRBV5-4
clone_size: -
j_call: TRBJ2-7
cdr3_nt: TGTGCCAGCAGTTTAGGGGGGGGCCTATACGAGCAGTACTTC
cdr3_aa: CASSLGGGLYEQYF

d_call: -
v_call: TRBV28
clone_size: -
j_call: TRBJ1-5
cdr3_nt: TGTGCCAGCAGTGCCACGGGACATTCACAGCCCCAGCATTTT
cdr3_aa: CASSATGHSQPQHF